These T cell receptor beta chains were read from a single sample in a study of cytomegalovirus exposure and HLA in healthy donors. Clones were read by immunoSEQ multiplex PCR, and TCRdb kept only the in-frame ones, dropping some. The data show some 120,000 clones, approximately 77% seen once. Specimen: PBMCs. These receptors came from a man younger than 30 in good health and CMV-seronegative. Both conserved end residues are part of each CDR3. The D gene is left open where the match is weak. Where a row states a size, it is once, few, many or the class of an expanded clone; other rows omit it.

d_call j_call clone_size v_call cdr3_aa cdr3_nt
- TRBJ2-6 - TRBV4-1 CASSQARGSVPFFSGANVLTF TGCGCCAGCAGCCAAGCTAGGGGGAGCGTTCCATTCTTCTCTGGGGCCAACGTCCTGACTTTC
- TRBJ1-5 - TRBV6-1 CASSERQGLQPQHF TGTGCCAGCAGTGAAAGGCAGGGGTTACAGCCCCAGCATTTT
TRBD2 TRBJ2-7 once TRBV6-1 CASSVNGGAMNEQYF TGTGCCAGCAGTGTAAACGGGGGGGCTATGAACGAGCAGTACTTC
- TRBJ1-4 - TRBV5-1 CASSLGGEKLFF TGCGCCAGCAGCTTGGGCGGGGAAAAACTGTTTTTT
TRBD2 TRBJ2-2 - TRBV9 CASSVAPGLAGGAGELFF TGTGCCAGCAGCGTAGCTCCAGGACTAGCGGGGGGCGCCGGGGAGCTGTTTTTT
TRBD1 TRBJ2-1 - TRBV7-3 CASSLGQGLYNEQFF TGTGCCAGCAGCCTGGGACAGGGGTTGTACAATGAGCAGTTCTTC
- TRBJ1-1 - TRBV20-1 CSAREGTEAFF TGCAGTGCTAGGGAGGGCACTGAAGCTTTCTTT
TRBD1 TRBJ2-7 - TRBV5-1 CASSLVGTGTDEQYF TGCGCCAGCAGCTTGGTCGGGACAGGGACAGACGAGCAGTACTTC
TRBD2 TRBJ2-3 few TRBV7-9 CASSLGTSGVRTDTQYF TGTGCCAGCAGCCTAGGGACTAGCGGGGTTCGCACAGATACGCAGTATTTT
TRBD1 TRBJ1-5 - TRBV19 CASSRTGRSNQPQHF TGTGCCAGTAGCCGGACAGGTAGGAGCAATCAGCCCCAGCATTTT
- TRBJ1-3 once TRBV5-6 CASSLEQRGNTIYF TGTGCCAGCAGCTTGGAACAGAGAGGAAACACCATATATTTT
TRBD1 TRBJ2-2 - TRBV9 CASRAGTVTGELFF TGTGCCAGCAGGGCCGGGACAGTTACCGGGGAGCTGTTTTTT
TRBD1 TRBJ1-2 - TRBV18 CASSPLPGQGRANYGYTF TGTGCCAGCTCACCTCTACCCGGACAGGGCCGAGCTAACTATGGCTACACCTTC
TRBD2 TRBJ2-2 - TRBV4-3 CASSQRASGGTGELFF TGCGCCAGCAGCCAAAGGGCCTCGGGGGGGACCGGGGAGCTGTTTTTT
- TRBJ2-7 - TRBV4-1 CASSQELGHLSYEQYF TGCGCCAGCAGCCAAGAGTTAGGACATCTATCCTACGAGCAGTACTTC
TRBD1 TRBJ1-1 - TRBV6-1 CASSRTGTGNTEAFF TGTGCCAGCAGTCGGACGGGGACAGGGAACACTGAAGCTTTCTTT
- TRBJ1-5 - TRBV2 CAGGVGVGNQPQHF TGTGCCGGGGGGGTAGGGGTAGGCAATCAGCCCCAGCATTTT
TRBD2 TRBJ2-1 - TRBV9 CASSPLAGPNEQFF TGTGCCAGCAGCCCCCTAGCGGGTCCTAATGAGCAGTTCTTC
- TRBJ2-2 - TRBV6-1 CASSEGAANTGELFF TGTGCCAGCAGTGAAGGCGCTGCGAACACCGGGGAGCTGTTTTTT
TRBD1 TRBJ2-7 - TRBV25-1 CASSADRDEQYF TGTGCCAGCAGCGCCGACAGGGACGAGCAGTACTTC
TRBD1 TRBJ1-4 - TRBV5-6 CASEGQGREKLFF TGTGCCAGCGAGGGACAGGGTAGAGAAAAACTGTTTTTT
TRBD1 TRBJ1-4 - TRBV5-1 CASSLGQGAAFTNEKLFF TGCGCCAGCAGCTTGGGACAGGGGGCGGCGTTTACTAATGAAAAACTGTTTTTT
- TRBJ2-3 few TRBV6-1 CASSERQALFTDTQYF TGTGCCAGCAGTGAAAGACAGGCCCTCTTCACAGATACGCAGTATTTT
TRBD2 TRBJ2-1 few TRBV4-2 CASSQDSGGANEQFF TGTGCCAGCAGCCAAGATAGCGGGGGGGCCAATGAGCAGTTCTTC
TRBD1 TRBJ2-7 - TRBV29-1 CSVVSTGVSYEQYF TGCAGCGTTGTGTCGACAGGGGTTTCCTACGAGCAGTACTTC
TRBD1 TRBJ2-7 once TRBV7-6 CASSLNPGTGSYEQYF TGTGCCAGCAGCTTAAACCCCGGGACAGGGTCCTACGAGCAGTACTTC
TRBD1 TRBJ1-2 - TRBV5-4 CASSLARQGAEGYTF TGTGCCAGCAGCTTGGCTCGGCAGGGGGCTGAGGGCTACACCTTC
- TRBJ1-6 few TRBV7-3 CASSLSQNRAPPLHF TGTGCCAGCAGCTTAAGCCAGAACAGGGCGCCACCCCTCCACTTT
TRBD2 TRBJ2-5 once TRBV6-9 CASSYLLAGGEETQYF TGTGCCAGCAGTTATCTATTAGCGGGGGGAGAGGAGACCCAGTACTTC
TRBD2 TRBJ2-7 - TRBV6-5 CASSLGLAGEVEQYF TGTGCCAGCAGTTTAGGACTAGCGGGGGAAGTCGAGCAGTACTTC